This T cell receptor (beta chain) originates from a study of T cell changes during pregnancy in multiple sclerosis. Libraries were prepared by immunoSEQ multiplex PCR; TCRdb keeps only in-frame clonotypes and omits some of them. The table includes some 40,000 clones, 92% detected once. V gave up 2 bases and J gave up 1 base; unmatched junction bases: 5. The CDR3 sequence is 16 residues long. Per germline, CDR1 GTSNPN and CDR2 SVGIG (reference sequence). This clone was picked up one time. Sequencing was performed on CD4+ T cells from peripheral blood mononuclear cells, taken in the third trimester of pregnancy. The TCR was taken from a female donor with multiple sclerosis, enrolled in a pregnancy study. This chain uses TRBV30 with TRBJ2-1; TRBD2 matches 10 bases. The CDR3 DNA follows: TGTGCCTGGAGTTCCCTAGCGGGAGAATCCTACAATGAGCAGTTCTTC. Amino acids: CAWSSLAGESYNEQFF.